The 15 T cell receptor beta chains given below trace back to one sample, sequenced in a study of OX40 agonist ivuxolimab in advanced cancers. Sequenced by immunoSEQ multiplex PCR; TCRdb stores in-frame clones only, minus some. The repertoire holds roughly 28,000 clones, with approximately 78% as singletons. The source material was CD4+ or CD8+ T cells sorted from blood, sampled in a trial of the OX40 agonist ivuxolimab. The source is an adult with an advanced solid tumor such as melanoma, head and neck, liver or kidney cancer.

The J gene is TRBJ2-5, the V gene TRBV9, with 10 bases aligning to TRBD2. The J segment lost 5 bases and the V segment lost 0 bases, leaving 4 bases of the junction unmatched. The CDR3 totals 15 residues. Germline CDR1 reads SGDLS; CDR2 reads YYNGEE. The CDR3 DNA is TGTGCCAGCAGCGTAGCTAGCGGGGGCGGGGAGACCCAGTACTTC. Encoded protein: CASSVASGGGETQYF.

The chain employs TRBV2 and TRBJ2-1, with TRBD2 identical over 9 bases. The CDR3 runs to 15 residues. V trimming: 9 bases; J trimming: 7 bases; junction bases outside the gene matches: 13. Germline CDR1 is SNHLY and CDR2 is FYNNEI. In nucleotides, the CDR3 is TGTGCCAGTCCCCAGGGCGGGAGGGCCCGGAATGAGCAGTTCTTC. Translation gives CASPQGGRARNEQFF.

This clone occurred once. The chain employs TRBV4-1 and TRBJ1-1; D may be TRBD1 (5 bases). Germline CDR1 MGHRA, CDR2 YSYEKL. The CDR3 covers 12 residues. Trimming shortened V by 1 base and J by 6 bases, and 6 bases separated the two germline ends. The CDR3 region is CASSQVGAEAFF. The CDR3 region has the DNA TGCGCCAGCAGCCAAGTGGGGGCTGAAGCTTTCTTT.

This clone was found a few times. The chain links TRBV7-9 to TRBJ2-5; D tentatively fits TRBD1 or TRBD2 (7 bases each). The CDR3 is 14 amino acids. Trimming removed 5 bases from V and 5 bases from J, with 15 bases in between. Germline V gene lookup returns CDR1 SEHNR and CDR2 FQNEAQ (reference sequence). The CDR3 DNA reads TGTGCCAGCAGCCCCAGGGGGGGAGGCGAGACCCAGTACTTC. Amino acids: CASSPRGGGETQYF.

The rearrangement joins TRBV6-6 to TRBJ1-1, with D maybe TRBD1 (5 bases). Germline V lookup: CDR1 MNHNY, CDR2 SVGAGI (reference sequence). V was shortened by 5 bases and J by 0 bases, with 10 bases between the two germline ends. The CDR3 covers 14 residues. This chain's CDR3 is CASSPGRMNTEAFF. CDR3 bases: TGTGCCAGCAGTCCAGGGAGGATGAACACTGAAGCTTTCTTT.

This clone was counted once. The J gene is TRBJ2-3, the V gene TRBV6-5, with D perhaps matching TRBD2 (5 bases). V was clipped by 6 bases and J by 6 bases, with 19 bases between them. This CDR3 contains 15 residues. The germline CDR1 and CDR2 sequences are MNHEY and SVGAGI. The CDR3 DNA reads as TGTGCCAGCAGGTCAGGAGCGGAGGAGGTGGATACGCAGTATTTT. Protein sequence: CASRSGAEEVDTQYF.

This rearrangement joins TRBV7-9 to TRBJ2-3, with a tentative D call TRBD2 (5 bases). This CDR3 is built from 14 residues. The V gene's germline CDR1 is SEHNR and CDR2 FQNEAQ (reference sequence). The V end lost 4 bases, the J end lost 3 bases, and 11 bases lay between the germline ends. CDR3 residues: CASSYTSLTDTQYF. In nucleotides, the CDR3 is TGTGCCAGCAGCTACACTAGTTTAACAGATACGCAGTATTTT.

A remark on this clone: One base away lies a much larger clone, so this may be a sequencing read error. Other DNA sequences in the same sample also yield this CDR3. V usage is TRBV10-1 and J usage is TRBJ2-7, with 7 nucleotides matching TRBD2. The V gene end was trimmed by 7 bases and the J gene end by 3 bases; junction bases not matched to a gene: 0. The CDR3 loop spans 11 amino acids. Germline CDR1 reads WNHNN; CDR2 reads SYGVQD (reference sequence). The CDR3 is CASTGGYEQYF. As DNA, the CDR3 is TGCGCCAGCACGGGGGGCTACGAGCAGTACTTC.

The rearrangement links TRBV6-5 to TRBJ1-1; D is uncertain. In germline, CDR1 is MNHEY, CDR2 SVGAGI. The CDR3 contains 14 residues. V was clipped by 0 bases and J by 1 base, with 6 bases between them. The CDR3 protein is CASSYSNRNTEAFF. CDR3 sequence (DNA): TGTGCCAGCAGTTACTCGAACAGGAACACTGAAGCTTTCTTT.

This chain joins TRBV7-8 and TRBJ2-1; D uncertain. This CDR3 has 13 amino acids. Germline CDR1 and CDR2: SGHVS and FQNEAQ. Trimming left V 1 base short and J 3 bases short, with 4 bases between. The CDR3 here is CASSLGFYNEQFF. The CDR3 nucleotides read TGTGCCAGCAGCTTAGGGTTCTACAATGAGCAGTTCTTC.

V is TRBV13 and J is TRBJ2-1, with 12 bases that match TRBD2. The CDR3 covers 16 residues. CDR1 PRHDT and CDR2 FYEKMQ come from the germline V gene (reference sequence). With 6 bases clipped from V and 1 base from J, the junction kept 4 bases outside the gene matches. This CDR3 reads CASRGTSGPSYNEQFF. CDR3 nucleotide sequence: TGTGCCAGCAGGGGGACTAGCGGGCCTTCCTACAATGAGCAGTTCTTC.

DNA for the CDR3: TGTGCCAGCAGCGTAGGAAGCGGCTACACAGATACGCAGTATTTT. It translates to CASSVGSGYTDTQYF. The J gene is TRBJ2-3, the V gene TRBV9; perhaps TRBD2 as D (5 bases). The CDR3 totals 15 residues. V lost 0 bases, J lost 2 bases, and 10 bases lay in between. Germline V gives CDR1 SGDLS, CDR2 YYNGEE.

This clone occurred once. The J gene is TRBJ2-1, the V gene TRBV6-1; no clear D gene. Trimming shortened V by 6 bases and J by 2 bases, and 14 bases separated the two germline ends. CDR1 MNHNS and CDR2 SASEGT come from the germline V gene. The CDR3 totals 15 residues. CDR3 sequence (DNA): TGTGCCAGCAGAGGACCCTCGGAACCCTACAATGAGCAGTTCTTC. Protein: CASRGPSEPYNEQFF.

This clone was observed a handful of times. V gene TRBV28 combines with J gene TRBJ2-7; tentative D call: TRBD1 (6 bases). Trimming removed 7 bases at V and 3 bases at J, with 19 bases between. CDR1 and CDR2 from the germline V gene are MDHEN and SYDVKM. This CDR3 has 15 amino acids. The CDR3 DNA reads TGTGCCAGCACCCTTCCGACAGGAAGTGGCTACGAGCAGTACTTC. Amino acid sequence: CASTLPTGSGYEQYF.

CDR3 sequence (DNA): TGTGCCAGCAGCTCCGGGACGGGGGGCAGTCAGCCCCAGCATTTT. It yields the protein CASSSGTGGSQPQHF. This chain joins TRBV7-9 and TRBJ1-5; tentatively, D is TRBD1 (6 bases). Per germline, CDR1 SEHNR and CDR2 FQNEAQ (reference sequence). Deletions cut 4 bases from V and 6 bases from J, with 16 bases between. This CDR3 contains 15 residues.